The rows below give T cell receptor beta chains drawn from one sample of a study of T cell responses to AZD1222 COVID-19 vaccine. Method: immunoSEQ multiplex PCR; TCRdb's copy keeps in-frame clones and lacks some. The sample carries about 130,000 clones, just over 90% recorded once. The sequences come from peripheral blood, collected on day 0 of AZD1222 vaccination. Receptors originate from an adult in good health. The CDR3 runs from the conserved cysteine through the conserved F or W. D genes are given only for firm matches. Some rows have no size entry. The others give once, few or many, or a class for an expanded clone.

J	size	V	D	CDR3	DNA
TRBJ2-1	-	TRBV7-9	TRBD1	CASSLLGAGQENNEQFF	TGTGCCAGCAGCTTACTTGGTGCGGGACAGGAGAACAATGAGCAGTTCTTC
TRBJ1-2	-	TRBV24-1	-	CATSDLAANYGYTF	TGTGCCACCAGTGATTTAGCCGCTAACTATGGCTACACCTTC
TRBJ1-2	-	TRBV7-9	-	CASSLGGNNYGYTF	TGTGCCAGCAGCTTGGGGGGGAATAACTATGGCTACACCTTC
TRBJ1-4	-	TRBV11-2	-	CASSFSDGGEKLFF	TGTGCCAGCAGCTTCTCCGACGGGGGTGAAAAACTGTTTTTT
TRBJ1-1	-	TRBV10-2	-	CASSEWGTEAFF	TGCGCCAGCAGTGAATGGGGGACTGAAGCTTTCTTT
TRBJ1-1	-	TRBV5-4	TRBD1	CASTGGTGEAFF	TGTGCCAGCACCGGAGGGACAGGCGAAGCTTTCTTT
TRBJ1-4	-	TRBV2	TRBD1	CASRIDRGGFEKLFF	TGTGCCAGCAGGATCGACAGGGGGGGATTCGAAAAACTGTTTTTT
TRBJ2-1	-	TRBV7-8	TRBD2	CASGAGWGSNEQFF	TGTGCCAGCGGAGCGGGGTGGGGATCGAATGAGCAGTTCTTC
TRBJ1-5	-	TRBV28	-	CASSLFGGYSNQPQHF	TGTGCCAGCAGTTTATTCGGTGGATATAGCAATCAGCCCCAGCATTTT
TRBJ2-7	-	TRBV14	-	CASSPRDIPYEQYF	TGTGCCAGCAGCCCCAGGGATATTCCCTACGAGCAGTACTTC
TRBJ2-7	-	TRBV18	TRBD1	CASSPGQGAVPSSYEQYF	TGTGCCAGCTCACCCGGACAGGGGGCCGTCCCTAGCTCCTACGAGCAGTACTTC
TRBJ1-1	-	TRBV29-1	-	CSAGQMRTEAFF	TGCAGCGCAGGACAGATGAGGACTGAAGCTTTCTTT
TRBJ1-1	-	TRBV7-9	-	CASSILGLRTNTEAFF	TGTGCCAGCAGTATATTGGGCCTCAGGACGAACACTGAAGCTTTCTTT
TRBJ2-3	-	TRBV5-1	TRBD2	CASSLVGGDTDTQYF	TGCGCCAGCAGCTTGGTTGGGGGGGACACAGATACGCAGTATTTT
TRBJ1-1	once	TRBV3-1/TRBV3-2	-	CASSQYPGDTEAFF	TGTGCCAGCAGCCAATATCCAGGGGACACTGAAGCTTTCTTT
TRBJ1-1	-	TRBV7-3	TRBD1	CASSPDRAVAEAFF	TGTGCCAGCAGCCCAGACAGGGCGGTCGCTGAAGCTTTCTTT
TRBJ1-1	few	TRBV6-2/TRBV6-3	-	CASSREGLNTEAFF	TGTGCCAGCAGCCGAGAAGGGCTGAACACTGAAGCTTTCTTT
TRBJ2-7	-	TRBV24-1	-	CATSGTPSYEQYF	TGTGCCACCAGTGGGACTCCCTCCTACGAGCAGTACTTC
TRBJ2-3	-	TRBV30	-	CAWRDMGGTDTQYF	TGTGCCTGGAGGGACATGGGAGGTACAGATACGCAGTATTTT
TRBJ1-5	-	TRBV12-3/TRBV12-4	-	CASRQASSQPQHF	TGTGCCAGCAGGCAGGCAAGCAGTCAGCCCCAGCATTTT
TRBJ1-2	-	TRBV5-1	TRBD1	CASSLYGTGITYGYTF	TGCGCCAGCAGCTTGTACGGGACAGGAATCACTTATGGCTACACCTTC
TRBJ1-2	-	TRBV18	TRBD1	CASSRGGQGAVYGYTF	TGTGCCAGCTCACGGGGAGGACAGGGGGCCGTCTATGGCTACACCTTC
TRBJ2-7	-	TRBV27	-	CASSLRPDFYEQYF	TGTGCCAGCAGTTTAAGACCGGACTTCTACGAGCAGTACTTC
TRBJ1-6	-	TRBV7-2	-	CASSLVPSKALNSPLHF	TGTGCCAGCAGCTTAGTTCCGTCCAAGGCCCTTAATTCACCCCTCCACTTT
TRBJ1-6	-	TRBV2	-	CASSEERTHSPLHF	TGTGCCAGCAGTGAGGAGAGAACCCATTCACCCCTCCACTTT
TRBJ2-2	-	TRBV10-3	TRBD1	CASRGTVYTGELFF	TGTGCCAGCCGAGGGACAGTCTATACCGGGGAGCTGTTTTTT
TRBJ1-1	once	TRBV12-5	-	CASGRRTNTEAFF	TGTGCTAGTGGCCGACGTACGAACACTGAAGCTTTCTTT
TRBJ1-2	-	TRBV12-3/TRBV12-4	-	CASRQNRDYGYTF	TGTGCCAGCAGGCAAAACAGGGACTATGGCTACACCTTC
TRBJ2-2	few	TRBV24-1	-	CATSDPGVDTGELFF	TGTGCCACCAGTGATCCAGGGGTCGACACCGGGGAGCTGTTTTTT
TRBJ1-1	-	TRBV3-1/TRBV3-2	-	CASSQDSGHTEAFF	TGTGCCAGCAGCCAAGACAGTGGCCACACTGAAGCTTTCTTT
TRBJ2-2	-	TRBV19	TRBD2	CASSFSGGHNTGELFF	TGTGCCAGTAGTTTTAGCGGGGGGCACAACACCGGGGAGCTGTTTTTT
TRBJ2-3	-	TRBV7-6	TRBD1	CASSLQGDRVVGDTQYF	TGTGCCAGCAGCTTACAGGGAGACAGGGTAGTTGGAGATACGCAGTATTTT
TRBJ1-1	-	TRBV18	TRBD1	CASSPRDSEAAFF	TGTGCCAGCTCACCTCGGGACAGTGAAGCGGCTTTCTTT